This T cell receptor (beta chain) was recorded in a study of CD8 T cells in ankylosing spondylitis (dated by TCRdb to between 2016 and 2019). Turning to the overall study: To find TCR variants linked to disease, the study profiled T cell receptor beta repertoires in ankylosing spondylitis patients and healthy donors. The full study cohort comprised 25 or so ankylosing spondylitis patients and 110 or so healthy donors. Peripheral blood was sampled, and synovial fluid was additionally collected from ankylosing spondylitis patients. On the study overall, not on this receptor specifically: Significant enrichment of the disease-linked clones was reported in matched synovial fluid samples from ankylosing spondylitis patients. Some motif variants were previously reported in synovial fluid and blood of reactive arthritis patients, suggesting common disease-initiation mechanisms. The disease-linked clones showed a CD8+ phenotype and occurred at relatively low frequencies in peripheral blood. A TCR beta motif of fewer than 10 highly homologous amino acid variants appeared characteristic of blood from ankylosing spondylitis patients.

The reads were generated on an Illumina HiSeq 2500. Quantitative 5'-RACE with molecular barcodes was used to prepare TCR beta libraries. As for the authors' bioinformatics: Disease-linked TCR variants were identified with a new computational method built on a probabilistic model of VDJ rearrangement. Starting from the raw public reads, TCRdb applied fastp trimming at Q25, assembled clones with MiXCR and retained in-frame beta chains. Each entry is one CDR3 protein sequence, shown with its most common DNA and genes. TCRdb, not the original authors, processed these V and J calls. The sample table contains roughly 150,000 distinct CDR3 sequences; only one count was recorded for about a third of them. The ten top clones hold 4.5% to 6% of the sample. This clonotype appeared many times. There is no known antigen for this receptor. Per-base quality was not reported, and no clone a single base away is much larger than it.

V was cut back by 3 bases and J by 3 bases, leaving a gap of 8 bases between them. From the cysteine up to the phenylalanine, the CDR3 has a length of 13 residues. Only the CDR3 portion is preserved as DNA: 39 bases, with reading frame beginning at the first base. According to the germline V gene, CDR1 reads MDHEN and CDR2 reads SYDVKM. Synovial fluid samples were matched to blood samples from the same ankylosing spondylitis patients. The receptor comes from a male donor with ankylosing spondylitis. Sequencing was done on a sample of synovial fluid, either unsorted or a sorted T cell fraction (not recorded which). The V and J segments used are TRBV28 and TRBJ1-1; TRBD1 is possibly the D segment (6 matching bases). The DNA sequence follows: TGTGCCAGCAGTTTGGACAGCTACACTGAAGCTTTCTTT. It translates as CASSLDSYTEAFF.